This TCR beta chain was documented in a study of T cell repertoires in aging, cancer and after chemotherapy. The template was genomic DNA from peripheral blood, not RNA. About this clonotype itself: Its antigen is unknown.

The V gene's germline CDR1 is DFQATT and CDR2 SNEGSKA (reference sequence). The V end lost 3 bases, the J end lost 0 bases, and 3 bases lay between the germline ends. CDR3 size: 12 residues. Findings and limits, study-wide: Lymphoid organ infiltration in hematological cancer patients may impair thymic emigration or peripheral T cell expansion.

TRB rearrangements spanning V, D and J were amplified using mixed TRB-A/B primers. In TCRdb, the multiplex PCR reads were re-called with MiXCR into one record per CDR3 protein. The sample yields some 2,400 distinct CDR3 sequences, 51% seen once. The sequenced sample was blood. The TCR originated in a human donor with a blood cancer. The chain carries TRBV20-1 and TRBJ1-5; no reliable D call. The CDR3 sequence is CSARNSNQPQHF. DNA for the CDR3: TGCAGTGCTAGGAATAGCAATCAGCCCCAGCATTTT.